The next 19 T cell receptor beta chains were all read from a single sample in a study of T cell responses to AZD1222 COVID-19 vaccine. The repertoire was sequenced with immunoSEQ multiplex PCR; TCRdb's copy has only in-frame clones and lacks some. The data show roughly 35,000 clones, 80% to 90% seen once. The input for sequencing was peripheral blood, taken 28 days after the second AZD1222 dose. These receptors originate from an adult who received the AZD1222 COVID-19 vaccine.

This CDR3 reads CATRKNYEQYF. The DNA of the CDR3 is TGTGCCACGAGAAAAAACTACGAGCAGTACTTC. The genes are TRBV5-8 and TRBJ2-7, with unresolved D. Germline lookup yields CDR1 SGHTS and CDR2 YDEGEE. V was trimmed by 9 bases and J by 3 bases, leaving 10 bases between them. The CDR3 totals 11 residues.

This rearrangement joins TRBV19 to TRBJ1-1; no clear D gene. Trimming left V 5 bases short and J 1 base short, with 14 bases between. The CDR3 has 15 amino acids. Germline V gene sequence: CDR1 LNHDA, CDR2 SQIVND (reference sequence). This CDR3 reads CASSDGPGRNTEAFF. The CDR3 DNA reads as TGTGCCAGTAGTGATGGGCCCGGGAGGAACACTGAAGCTTTCTTT.

The chain joins TRBV7-9 to TRBJ2-3; a weak D match, TRBD1 (5 bases). Trimming took 3 bases from V and 6 from J, leaving 13 bases between them. This CDR3 contains 14 residues. CDR1 and CDR2 from the germline V gene are SEHNR and FQNEAQ (reference sequence). The CDR3 loop is CASSFSRVQDTQYF. DNA of the CDR3: TGTGCCAGCAGCTTTTCCAGGGTGCAGGATACGCAGTATTTT.

The chain uses TRBV30 and TRBJ1-6, with D possibly TRBD1 on 5 matching bases. This CDR3 has 16 residues. CDR1 and CDR2 (germline): GTSNPN, SVGIG (reference sequence). V was shortened by 5 bases and J by 9 bases, with 23 bases between the two germline ends. CDR3: CAWGPLGGVWSSPLHF. CDR3 nucleotide sequence: TGTGCCTGGGGGCCCCTTGGGGGAGTCTGGAGTTCACCCCTCCACTTT.

DNA for the CDR3: TGCAGCGGCAAAGGGGGCGGGGGGAGCACAGATACGCAGTATTTT. Its translation: CSGKGGGGSTDTQYF. The chain uses TRBV29-1 and TRBJ2-3; perhaps TRBD2 as D (8 bases). CDR1 SQVTM and CDR2 ANQGSEA come from the germline V gene. The CDR3 contains 15 residues. Trimming took 7 bases from V and 0 from J, leaving 17 bases between them.

This clone was detected only once. The chain has TRBV5-6 and TRBJ1-2, with 9 bases aligning to TRBD1. V gave up 3 bases and J gave up 4 bases; unmatched junction bases: 7. The germline CDR1 and CDR2 sequences are SGHDT and YYEEEE. The CDR3 runs to 15 residues. CDR3 sequence (DNA): TGTGCCAGCAGCTCAGACAGGGGGGATCGCTATGGCTACACCTTC. Translating gives CASSSDRGDRYGYTF.

The rearrangement uses TRBV19 and TRBJ2-3, with a tentative D call TRBD2 (6 bases). With 5 bases removed from V and 4 bases from J, the gap between germline ends came to 13 bases. CDR3 size: 14 residues. Germline V gene sequence: CDR1 LNHDA, CDR2 SQIVND (reference sequence). Here the CDR3 reads CASSPGGVPDTQYF. In DNA, the CDR3 is TGTGCCAGTAGTCCCGGCGGGGTCCCAGATACGCAGTATTTT.

This chain uses TRBV7-2 with TRBJ1-6; weak D call: TRBD1 (6 bases). CDR3 size: 16 residues. V lost 0 bases and J 9 bases, leaving 15 bases between the germline ends. Looked up from germline, CDR1 is SGHTA and CDR2 is FQGNSA. The CDR3 here is CASSLAGHLGGSPLHF. The CDR3 coding sequence is TGTGCCAGCAGCTTAGCGGGACACTTAGGGGGTTCACCCCTCCACTTT.

The chain has TRBV19 and TRBJ2-1; D unclear. The CDR3 length is 14 residues. V shed 3 bases and J shed 8 bases, with 14 bases lying between them. The V gene's germline CDR1 is LNHDA and CDR2 SQIVND (reference sequence). CDR3 DNA: TGTGCCAGTAGTATCCGGCACCCCCGCGATGAGCAGTTCTTC. This codes for CASSIRHPRDEQFF.

The chain uses TRBV3-1 (or the pseudogene TRBV3-2) and TRBJ2-7; no clear D. With 5 bases removed from V and 0 bases from J, the gap between germline ends came to 11 bases. CDR3 length: 14 residues. CDR1 is LGHDT, CDR2 YNNKEL, per germline (reference sequence). DNA for the CDR3: TGTGCCAGCAGCTTCGGTCCTTTCTCCTACGAGCAGTACTTC. It yields the protein CASSFGPFSYEQYF.

This chain links TRBV19 with TRBJ2-2; TRBD2 is a possible D gene (7 bases). The CDR3 is 15 amino acids. Trimming took 7 bases from V and 0 from J, leaving 12 bases between them. CDR1 and CDR2 from the germline V gene are LNHDA and SQIVND (reference sequence). Written as DNA, the CDR3 is TGTGCCAGTATCGCGGGGGCAGCGAACACCGGGGAGCTGTTTTTT. Protein product: CASIAGAANTGELFF.

The chain is built from TRBV19 and TRBJ1-1; tentative D call: TRBD1 (5 bases). Germline V lookup: CDR1 LNHDA, CDR2 SQIVND (reference sequence). V shed 5 bases and J shed 5 bases, with 9 bases lying between them. The CDR3 is made up of 12 amino acids. Written as DNA, the CDR3 is TGTGCCAGTAGTCCCAGGGATACTGAAGCTTTCTTT. Translating gives CASSPRDTEAFF.

J is TRBJ1-5 and V is TRBV7-2, with D hard to call. This CDR3 spans 13 amino acids. Germline V gene lookup returns CDR1 SGHTA and CDR2 FQGNSA. Trimming pared 2 bases from V and 3 bases from J, leaving 5 bases between. The CDR3 region has the DNA TGTGCCAGCAGCTTACTGCCCAATCAGCCCCAGCATTTT. Translation: CASSLLPNQPQHF.

The rearrangement joins TRBV5-1 to TRBJ2-1; the match to TRBD2 covers 11 bases. Germline values: CDR1 SGHRS, CDR2 YFSETQ. The J segment lost 5 bases and the V segment lost 2 bases, leaving 6 bases of the junction unmatched. The CDR3 is 16 residues long. The CDR3 sequence is CASSLGLAGGHNEQFF. CDR3 DNA: TGCGCCAGCAGCTTAGGTCTAGCGGGGGGTCACAATGAGCAGTTCTTC.

V gene TRBV19 combines with J gene TRBJ1-4; no firm D call. The CDR3 is 14 amino acids. From germline, CDR1 is LNHDA and CDR2 SQIVND (reference sequence). V was clipped by 4 bases and J by 5 bases, with 11 bases between them. The CDR3 coding sequence is TGTGCCAGTAGTACGGGTCCGGCCAATGAAAAACTGTTTTTT. Protein: CASSTGPANEKLFF.

The rearrangement joins TRBV2 to TRBJ1-5; D not certain. Germline V lookup: CDR1 SNHLY, CDR2 FYNNEI. CDR3 size: 13 residues. V lost 7 bases and J 1 base, leaving 8 bases between the germline ends. Here the CDR3 DNA reads TGTGCCAGCAATTTAGGGAGCAATCAGCCCCAGCATTTT. It encodes CASNLGSNQPQHF.

This chain connects TRBV30 to TRBJ2-3; TRBD1 matches at 9 bases. CDR1 GTSNPN and CDR2 SVGIG come from the germline V gene (reference sequence). The CDR3 is made up of 14 amino acids. Losses at the gene ends were 4 bases for V and 5 bases for J; bases not matched to a gene: 7. CDR3 protein: CAWNVQGARDTQYF. CDR3 nucleotide sequence: TGTGCCTGGAATGTACAGGGGGCTAGAGATACGCAGTATTTT.

The chain carries TRBV7-8 and TRBJ2-2; no firm D call. Germline V gene sequence: CDR1 SGHVS, CDR2 FQNEAQ. The CDR3 loop spans 17 amino acids. V was pared by 1 base and J by 0 bases, with 12 bases between. The CDR3 sequence is CASSLGARRPNTGELFF. CDR3 sequence (DNA): TGTGCCAGCAGCTTAGGAGCTAGGCGACCGAACACCGGGGAGCTGTTTTTT. The complete variable domain, with remaining parts taken from reference TRBV7-8 and TRBJ2-2, reads GAGVSQSPRYKVAKRGQDVALRCDPISGHVSLFWYQQALGQGPEFLTYFQNEAQLDKSGLPSDRFFAERPEGSVSTLKIQRTQQEDSAVYLCASSLGARRPNTGELFFGEGSRLTVL.

This chain uses TRBV7-2 with TRBJ2-2; a possible D gene is TRBD1 (6 bases). This CDR3 is 16 amino acids long. The germline V gene encodes CDR1 SGHTA and CDR2 FQGNSA. The germline V and J ends were trimmed by 4 bases and 2 bases, with 14 bases remaining between them. Here the CDR3 reads CASSSSWDINTGELFF. CDR3 in DNA: TGTGCCAGCAGCTCCTCCTGGGACATTAACACCGGGGAGCTGTTTTTT. Complete variable domain (other parts from reference TRBV7-2 and TRBJ2-2): GAGVSQSPSNKVTEKGKDVELRCDPISGHTALYWYRQSLGQGLEFLIYFQGNSAPDKSGLPSDRFSAERTGGSVSTLTIQRTQQEDSAVYLCASSSSWDINTGELFFGEGSRLTVL.